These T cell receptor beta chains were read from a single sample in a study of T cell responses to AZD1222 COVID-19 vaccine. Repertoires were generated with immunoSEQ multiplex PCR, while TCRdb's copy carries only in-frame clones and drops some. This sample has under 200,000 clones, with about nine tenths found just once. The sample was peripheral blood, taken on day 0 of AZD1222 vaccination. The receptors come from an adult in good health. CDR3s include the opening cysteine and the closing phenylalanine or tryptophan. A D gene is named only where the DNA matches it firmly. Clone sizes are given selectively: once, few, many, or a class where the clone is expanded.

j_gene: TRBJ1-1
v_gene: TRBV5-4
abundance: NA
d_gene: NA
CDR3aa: CASSLAGRMNTEAFF
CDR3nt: TGTGCCAGCAGCTTGGCTGGAAGAATGAACACTGAAGCTTTCTTT

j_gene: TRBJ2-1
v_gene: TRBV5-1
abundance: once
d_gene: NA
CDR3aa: CASSLEGNSYNEQFF
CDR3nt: TGCGCCAGCAGCTTGGAAGGGAATTCTTACAATGAGCAGTTCTTC

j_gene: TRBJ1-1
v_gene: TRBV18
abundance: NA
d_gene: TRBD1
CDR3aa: CASSSVDRGAEAFF
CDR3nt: TGTGCCAGCTCATCCGTGGACAGGGGAGCTGAAGCTTTCTTT

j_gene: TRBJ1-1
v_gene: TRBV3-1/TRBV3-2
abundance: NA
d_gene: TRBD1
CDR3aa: CASSQSQGAWTEAFF
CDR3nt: TGTGCCAGCAGCCAATCTCAGGGGGCATGGACTGAAGCTTTCTTT

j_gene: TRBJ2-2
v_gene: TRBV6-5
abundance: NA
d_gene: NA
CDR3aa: CASKEDTGELFF
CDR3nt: TGTGCCAGCAAGGAGGACACCGGGGAGCTGTTTTTT

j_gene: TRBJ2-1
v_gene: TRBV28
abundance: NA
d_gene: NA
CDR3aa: CASSTPGETYNEQFF
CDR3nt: TGTGCCAGCAGTACCCCTGGGGAGACCTACAATGAGCAGTTCTTC

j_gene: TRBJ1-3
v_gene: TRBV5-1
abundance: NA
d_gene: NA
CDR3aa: CASSPQAGAGNTIYF
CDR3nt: TGCGCCAGCAGCCCCCAAGCGGGGGCTGGAAACACCATATATTTT

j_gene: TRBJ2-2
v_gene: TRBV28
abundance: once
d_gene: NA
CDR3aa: CASSPWNGELFF
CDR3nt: TGTGCCAGCAGTCCGTGGAACGGGGAGCTGTTTTTT

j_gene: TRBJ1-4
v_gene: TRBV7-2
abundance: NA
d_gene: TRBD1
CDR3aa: CASSFLGQGAELFF
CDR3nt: TGTGCCAGCAGCTTCCTCGGACAGGGGGCAGAACTGTTTTTT

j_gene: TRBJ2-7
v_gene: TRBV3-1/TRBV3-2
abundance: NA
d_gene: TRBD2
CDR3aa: CASSQDGRGDYEQYF
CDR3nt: TGTGCCAGCAGCCAAGACGGGCGGGGGGACTACGAGCAGTACTTC

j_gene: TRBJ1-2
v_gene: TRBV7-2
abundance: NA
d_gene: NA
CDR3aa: CASSPPPLYGYTF
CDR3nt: TGTGCCAGCAGCCCTCCCCCCCTCTATGGCTACACCTTC

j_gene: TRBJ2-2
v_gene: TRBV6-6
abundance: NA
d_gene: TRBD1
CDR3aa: CASRPGQAFGELFF
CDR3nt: TGTGCCAGCAGACCGGGACAGGCTTTCGGGGAGCTGTTTTTT

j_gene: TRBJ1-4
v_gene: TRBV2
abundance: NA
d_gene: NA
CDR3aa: CASLDSFFEKLFF
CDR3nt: TGTGCCAGCCTCGACAGTTTCTTTGAAAAACTGTTTTTT